This TCR beta chain was retrieved from a study of T cell responses to AZD1222 COVID-19 vaccine. Trimming left V 7 bases short and J 4 bases short, with 17 bases between. This CDR3 contains 14 residues. Germline CDR1 is MDHEN and CDR2 is SYDVKM. Comments on this clone: Its target is not known.

Broader study findings: Among AZD1222 vaccinees, only five to seven were seropositive at baseline.

Clones were sequenced by immunoSEQ multiplex PCR, and TCRdb holds only the in-frame ones, with some missing. Of 90,000 to 150,000 clones listed, over 75% are singletons. The chain combines TRBV28 with TRBJ2-7; TRBD1 might be the D (5 bases). The sample in question was peripheral blood, obtained on day 0 of AZD1222 vaccination. This clonotype originated in an adult in good health. CDR3 nucleotide sequence: TGTGCCAGCACCACAGGCGCCCTCAGGTACGAGCAGTACTTC. It encodes CASTTGALRYEQYF.